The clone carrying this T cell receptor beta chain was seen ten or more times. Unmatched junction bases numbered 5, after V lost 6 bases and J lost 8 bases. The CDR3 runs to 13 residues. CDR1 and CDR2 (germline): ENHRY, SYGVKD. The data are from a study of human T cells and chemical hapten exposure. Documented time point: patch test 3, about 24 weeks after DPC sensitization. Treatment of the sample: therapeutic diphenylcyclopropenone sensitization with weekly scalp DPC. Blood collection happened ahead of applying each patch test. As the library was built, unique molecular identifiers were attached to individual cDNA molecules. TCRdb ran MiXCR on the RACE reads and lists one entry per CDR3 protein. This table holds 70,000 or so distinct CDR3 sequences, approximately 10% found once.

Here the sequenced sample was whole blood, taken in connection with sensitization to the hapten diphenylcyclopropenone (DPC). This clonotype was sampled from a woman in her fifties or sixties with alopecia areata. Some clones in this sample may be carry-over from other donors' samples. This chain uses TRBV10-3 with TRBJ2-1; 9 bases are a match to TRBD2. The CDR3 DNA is TGTGCCATCAGCCCCGGGACTAGCTATGAGCAGTTCTTC. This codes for CAISPGTSYEQFF.